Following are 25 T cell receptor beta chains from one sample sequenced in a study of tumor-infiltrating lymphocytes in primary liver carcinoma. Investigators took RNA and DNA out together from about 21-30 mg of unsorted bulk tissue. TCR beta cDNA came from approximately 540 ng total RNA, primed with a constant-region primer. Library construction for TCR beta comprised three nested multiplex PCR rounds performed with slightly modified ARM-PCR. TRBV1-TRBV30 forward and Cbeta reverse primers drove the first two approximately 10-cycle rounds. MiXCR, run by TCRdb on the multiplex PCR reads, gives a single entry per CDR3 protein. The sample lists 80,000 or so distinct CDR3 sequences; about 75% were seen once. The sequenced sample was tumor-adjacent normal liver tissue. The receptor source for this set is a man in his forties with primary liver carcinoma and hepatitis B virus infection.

The CDR3 reads CANREQGSNQPQHF. For the CDR3, the DNA is TGTGCCAACAGGGAACAGGGTAGCAATCAGCCCCAGCATTTT. The chain combines TRBV6-2 or TRBV6-3 with TRBJ1-5; TRBD1 might be the D (6 bases). V gave up 10 bases and J gave up 0 bases, with 13 bases separating them. Germline-derived CDR1 and CDR2 are MNHEY and SVGEGT. This CDR3 has 14 residues.

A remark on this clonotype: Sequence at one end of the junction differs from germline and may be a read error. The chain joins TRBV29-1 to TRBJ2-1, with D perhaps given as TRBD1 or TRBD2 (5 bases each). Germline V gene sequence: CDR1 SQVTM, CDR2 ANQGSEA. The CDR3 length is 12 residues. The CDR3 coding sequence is TGTAGCGCAGGACACTTCGGGAATGAGCAGTTCTTC. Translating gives CSAGHFGNEQFF.

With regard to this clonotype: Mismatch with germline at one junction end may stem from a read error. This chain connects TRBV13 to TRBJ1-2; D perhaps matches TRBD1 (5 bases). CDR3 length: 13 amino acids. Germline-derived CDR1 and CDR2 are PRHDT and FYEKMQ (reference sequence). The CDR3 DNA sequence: TGTGCCAGCAGCCCAGATACAGGCAGTGGCTACATCTTC. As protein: CASSPDTGSGYIF.

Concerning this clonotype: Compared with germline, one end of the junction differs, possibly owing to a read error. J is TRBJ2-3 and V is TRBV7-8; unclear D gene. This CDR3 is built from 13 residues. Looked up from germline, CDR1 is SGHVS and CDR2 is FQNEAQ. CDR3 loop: CASSLEFPDMQYF. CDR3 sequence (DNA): TGTGCCAGCAGTTTAGAATTTCCAGATATGCAGTATTTT. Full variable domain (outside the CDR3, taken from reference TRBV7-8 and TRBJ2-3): GAGVSQSPRYKVAKRGQDVALRCDPISGHVSLFWYQQALGQGPEFLTYFQNEAQLDKSGLPSDRFFAERPEGSVSTLKIQRTQQEDSAVYLCASSLEFPDMQYFGPGTRLTVL.

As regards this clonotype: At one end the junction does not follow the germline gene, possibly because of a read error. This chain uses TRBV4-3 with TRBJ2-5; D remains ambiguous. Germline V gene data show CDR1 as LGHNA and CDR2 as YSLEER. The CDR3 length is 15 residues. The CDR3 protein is CASSQAVLLTETQYF. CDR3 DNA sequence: TGCGCCAGCAGCCAAGCAGTCCTTTTGACTGAGACCCAATACTTC.

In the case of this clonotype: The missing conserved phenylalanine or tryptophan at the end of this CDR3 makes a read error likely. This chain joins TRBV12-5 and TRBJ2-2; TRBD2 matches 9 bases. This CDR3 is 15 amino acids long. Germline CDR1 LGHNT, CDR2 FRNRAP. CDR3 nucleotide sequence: TGTACTAGTGGTCCTAGCGGGACGAACACCGGGGAACTGTTTGTT. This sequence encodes CTSGPSGTNTGELFV.

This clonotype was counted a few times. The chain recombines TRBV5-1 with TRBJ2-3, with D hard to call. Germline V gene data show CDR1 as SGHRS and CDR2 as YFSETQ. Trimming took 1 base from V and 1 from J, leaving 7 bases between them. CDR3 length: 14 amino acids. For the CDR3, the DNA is TGCGCCAGCAGCTTGCGGCAGGGCACAGATACGCAGTATTTT. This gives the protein CASSLRQGTDTQYF.

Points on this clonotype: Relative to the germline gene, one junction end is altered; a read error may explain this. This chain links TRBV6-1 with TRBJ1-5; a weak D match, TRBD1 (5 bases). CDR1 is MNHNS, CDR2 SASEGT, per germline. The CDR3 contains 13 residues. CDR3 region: CANSVGVNQPQHF. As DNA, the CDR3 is TGCGCCAACAGTGTAGGGGTCAATCAGCCCCAGCATTTT.

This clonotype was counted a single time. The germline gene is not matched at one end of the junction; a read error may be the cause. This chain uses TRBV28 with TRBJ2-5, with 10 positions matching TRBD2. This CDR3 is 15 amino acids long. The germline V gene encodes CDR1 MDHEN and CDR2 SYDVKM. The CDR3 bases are TGTGCCATCAGTGCACCAATAGCGGGGGGAGAGACCCAGTACTTC. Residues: CAISAPIAGGETQYF.

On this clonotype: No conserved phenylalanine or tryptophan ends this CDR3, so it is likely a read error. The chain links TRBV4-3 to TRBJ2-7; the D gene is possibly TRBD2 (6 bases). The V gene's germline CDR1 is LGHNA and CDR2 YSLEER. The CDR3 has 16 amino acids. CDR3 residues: CASSQDFGRTSNEQYI. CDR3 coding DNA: TGCGCCAGTAGCCAAGATTTTGGGAGGACATCGAACGAGCAGTACATC.

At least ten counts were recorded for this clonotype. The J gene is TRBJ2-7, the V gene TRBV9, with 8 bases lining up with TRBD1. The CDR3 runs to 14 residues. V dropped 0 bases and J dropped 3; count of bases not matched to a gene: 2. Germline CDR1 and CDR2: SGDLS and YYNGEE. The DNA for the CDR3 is TGTGCCAGCAGCGTAGAACAGGGGGGCTACGAGCAGTACTTC. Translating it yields CASSVEQGGYEQYF.

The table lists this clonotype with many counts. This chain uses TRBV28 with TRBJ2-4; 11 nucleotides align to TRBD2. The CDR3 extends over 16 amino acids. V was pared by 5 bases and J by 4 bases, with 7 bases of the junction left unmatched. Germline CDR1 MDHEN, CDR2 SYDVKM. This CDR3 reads CASSPAGTSGKNIQYF. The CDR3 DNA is TGTGCCAGCAGTCCTGCCGGGACTAGCGGAAAAAACATTCAGTACTTC.

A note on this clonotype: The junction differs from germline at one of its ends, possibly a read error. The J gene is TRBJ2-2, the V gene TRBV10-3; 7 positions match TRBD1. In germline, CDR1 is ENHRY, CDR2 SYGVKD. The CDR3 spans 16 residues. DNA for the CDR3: TGTGCCACCATGGGGACAGAAGGTGGGAACACCGGGAAGCTATTTTTT. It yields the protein CATMGTEGGNTGKLFF.

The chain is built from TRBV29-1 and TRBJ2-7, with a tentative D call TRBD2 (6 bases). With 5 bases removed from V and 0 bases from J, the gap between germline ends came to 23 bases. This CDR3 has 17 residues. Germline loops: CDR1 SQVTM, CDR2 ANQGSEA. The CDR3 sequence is CSVLGGLGLRSSYEQYF. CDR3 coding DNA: TGCAGCGTTTTAGGTGGTTTGGGACTGAGGAGCTCCTACGAGCAGTACTTC.

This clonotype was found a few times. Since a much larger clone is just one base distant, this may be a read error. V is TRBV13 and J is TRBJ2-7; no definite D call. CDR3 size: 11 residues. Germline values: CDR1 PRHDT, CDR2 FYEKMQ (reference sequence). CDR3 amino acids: CAGSLAHEQYF. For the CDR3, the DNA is TGTGCCGGCAGCTTAGCTCACGAGCAGTACTTC.

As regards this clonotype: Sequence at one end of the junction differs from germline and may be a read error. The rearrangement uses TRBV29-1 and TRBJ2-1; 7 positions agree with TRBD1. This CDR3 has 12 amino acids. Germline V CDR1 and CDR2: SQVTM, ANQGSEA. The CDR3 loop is CSVRQGVNEQFF. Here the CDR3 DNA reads TGCAGCGTCCGACAGGGAGTCAATGAACAGTTCTTT.

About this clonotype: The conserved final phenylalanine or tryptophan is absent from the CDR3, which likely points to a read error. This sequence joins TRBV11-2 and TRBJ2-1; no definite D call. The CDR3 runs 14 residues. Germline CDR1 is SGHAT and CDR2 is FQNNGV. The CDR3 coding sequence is TGTACCAGCAGCTTATATCGGCTAGTTAATGAGCAGTTCTTG. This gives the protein CTSSLYRLVNEQFL.

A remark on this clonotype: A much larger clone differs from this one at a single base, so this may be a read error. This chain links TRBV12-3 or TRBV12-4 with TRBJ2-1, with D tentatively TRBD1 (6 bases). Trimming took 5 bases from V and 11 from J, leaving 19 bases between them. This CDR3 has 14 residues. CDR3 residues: CASSPQGRRNKQFF. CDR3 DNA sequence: TGTGCCAGCAGTCCCCAGGGGCGGCGGAATAAGCAGTTCTTC.

CDR3 DNA sequence: TGTGCCACGGGGCGGGATGATGAGTACTTCTTC. Translated: CATGRDDEYFF. J is TRBJ2-1 and V is TRBV24-1; D is perhaps TRBD2 (6 bases). V was pared by 10 bases and J by 16 bases, with 19 bases between. The CDR3 spans 11 residues. Germline assignment: CDR1 KGHDR and CDR2 SFDVKD.

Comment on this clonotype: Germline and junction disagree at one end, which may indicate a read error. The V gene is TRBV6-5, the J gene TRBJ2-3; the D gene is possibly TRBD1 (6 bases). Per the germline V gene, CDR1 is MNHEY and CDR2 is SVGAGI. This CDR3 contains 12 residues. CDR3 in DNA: TGTGCCAGCGGACAGAGCACCGATACGCAATATTTT. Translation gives CASGQSTDTQYF.

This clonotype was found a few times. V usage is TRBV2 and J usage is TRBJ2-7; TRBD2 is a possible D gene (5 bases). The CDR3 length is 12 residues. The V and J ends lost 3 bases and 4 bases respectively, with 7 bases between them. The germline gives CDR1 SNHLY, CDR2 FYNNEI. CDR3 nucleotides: TGTGCCAGCAGTGAGACGGGGTACGAGCAGTACTTC. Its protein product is CASSETGYEQYF.

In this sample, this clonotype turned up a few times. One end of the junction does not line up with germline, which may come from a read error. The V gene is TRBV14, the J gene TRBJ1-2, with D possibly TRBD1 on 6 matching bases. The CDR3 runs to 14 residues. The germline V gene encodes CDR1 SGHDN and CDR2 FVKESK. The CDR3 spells CTSSTDRSNYGYTF. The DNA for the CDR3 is TGTACCAGCAGCACCGACAGGTCTAACTATGGCTACACCTTC.

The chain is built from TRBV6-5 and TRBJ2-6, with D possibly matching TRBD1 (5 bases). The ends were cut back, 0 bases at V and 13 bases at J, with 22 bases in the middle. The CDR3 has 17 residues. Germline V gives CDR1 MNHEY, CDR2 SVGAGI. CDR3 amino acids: CASSYSGNSSGAEVLTF. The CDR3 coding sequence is TGTGCCAGCAGTTACTCTGGGAATAGCTCTGGGGCCGAGGTCCTGACTTTC.

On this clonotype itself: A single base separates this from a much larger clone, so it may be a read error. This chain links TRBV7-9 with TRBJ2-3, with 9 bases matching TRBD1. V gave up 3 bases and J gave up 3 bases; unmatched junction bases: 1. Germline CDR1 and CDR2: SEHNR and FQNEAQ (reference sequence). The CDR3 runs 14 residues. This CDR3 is CASSFDRGTDTQYF. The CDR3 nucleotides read TGTGCCAGCAGCTTTGACAGGGGGACAGATACGCAGTATTTT. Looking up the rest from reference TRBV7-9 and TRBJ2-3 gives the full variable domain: DTGVSQNPRHKITKRGQNVTFRCDPISEHNRLYWYRQTLGQGPEFLTYFQNEAQLEKSRLLSDRFSAERPKGSFSTLEIQRTEQGDSAMYLCASSFDRGTDTQYFGPGTRLTVL.

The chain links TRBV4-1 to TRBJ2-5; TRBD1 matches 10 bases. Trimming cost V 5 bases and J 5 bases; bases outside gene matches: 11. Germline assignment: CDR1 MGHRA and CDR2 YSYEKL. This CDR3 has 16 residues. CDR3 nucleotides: TGCGCCAGCAGCAAAGGACAGGGGGGTTTTTGGGAGACCCAGTACTTC. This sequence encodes CASSKGQGGFWETQYF.